The 29 T cell receptor beta chains below come from one sample, sequenced in a study of blood T cell repertoires in COVID-19. Data came from immunoSEQ multiplex PCR; TCRdb stores just in-frame clones and leaves some out. The sample shows approximately 30,000 clones, roughly 76% of them seen only once. Source material: peripheral blood. The receptors stem from a man between 65 and 80 years old with acute or convalescent COVID-19.

This chain joins TRBV27 and TRBJ2-5; 10 bases map to TRBD1. CDR1 and CDR2 from the germline V gene are MNHEY and SMNVEV (reference sequence). The CDR3 is made up of 14 amino acids. The V segment lost 6 bases and the J segment 5 bases; nucleotides outside the gene matches: 6. The CDR3 DNA reads TGTGCCAGCAGCCGACAGGGGGCAACGGAGACCCAGTACTTC. Amino acids: CASSRQGATETQYF.

The rearrangement uses TRBV9 and TRBJ2-7, with TRBD1 matching 7 bases. Germline assignment: CDR1 SGDLS and CDR2 YYNGEE. The CDR3 consists of 16 residues. V dropped 3 bases and J dropped 3; count of bases not matched to a gene: 12. CDR3: CASSGDSWSSFYEQYF. Written as DNA, the CDR3 is TGTGCCAGCAGCGGGGACAGTTGGAGTAGTTTCTACGAGCAGTACTTC.

The rearrangement uses TRBV9 and TRBJ2-7, with 7 bases that match TRBD2. Germline CDR1 reads SGDLS; CDR2 reads YYNGEE. Germline trimming cut 3 bases from V and 0 bases from J; bases unmatched to any gene: 3. The CDR3 contains 14 residues. The CDR3 DNA is TGTGCCAGCAGCGCCCGCGGGGGCTCCTACGAGCAGTACTTC. Translation gives CASSARGGSYEQYF.

This sequence joins TRBV6-2 or TRBV6-3 and TRBJ2-2; TRBD1 might be the D (6 bases). CDR1 and CDR2 from the germline V gene are MNHEY and SVGEGT. CDR3 size: 15 residues. V lost 2 bases to trimming and J lost 8 bases, with 15 bases between them. The CDR3, as DNA: TGTGCCAGCAGTTACGTACAGGGCGTGCGTGGGGAGCTGTTTTTT. Translated: CASSYVQGVRGELFF.

V usage is TRBV19 and J usage is TRBJ1-5; no reliable D call. The CDR3 runs to 15 residues. Germline loops: CDR1 LNHDA, CDR2 SQIVND (reference sequence). V was clipped by 6 bases and J by 0 bases, with 12 bases between them. In DNA form, the CDR3 reads TGTGCCAGTAGCTCGAGGAGTGATAGCAATCAGCCCCAGCATTTT. Protein sequence: CASSSRSDSNQPQHF. The whole variable domain, filled in from reference TRBV19 and TRBJ1-5, reads DGGITQSPKYLFRKEGQNVTLSCEQNLNHDAMYWYRQDPGQGLRLIYYSQIVNDFQKGDIAEGYSVSREKKESFPLTVTSAQKNPTAFYLCASSSRSDSNQPQHFGDGTRLSIL.

This clone was seen just once. The V and J genes are TRBV28 and TRBJ1-5; perhaps TRBD1 as D (5 bases). CDR1 and CDR2 (germline): MDHEN, SYDVKM. V was cut by 2 bases and J by 7 bases, with 12 bases left in between. This CDR3 has 14 residues. CDR3: CASSLRSREQPQHF. CDR3 DNA sequence: TGTGCCAGCAGTTTAAGGTCCAGGGAACAGCCCCAGCATTTT. The whole variable domain, remainder taken from reference TRBV28 and TRBJ1-5, is DVKVTQSSRYLVKRTGEKVFLECVQDMDHENMFWYRQDPGLGLRLIYFSYDVKMKEKGDIPEGYSVSREKKERFSLILESASTNQTSMYLCASSLRSREQPQHFGDGTRLSIL.

The count of this clone is one. The V and J genes are TRBV6-5 and TRBJ1-6; D call uncertain. Trimming cost V 7 bases and J 10 bases, with 14 bases left between them. The length of the CDR3 is 13 residues. From germline, CDR1 is MNHEY and CDR2 SVGAGI. In DNA form, the CDR3 reads TGTGCCAGCACCAACCCCGGGAAGTCACCCCTCCACTTT. This gives the protein CASTNPGKSPLHF.

The genes are TRBV19 and TRBJ1-2, with TRBD1 matching over 10 bases. V lost 9 bases to trimming and J lost 3 bases; unmatched junction nucleotides: 7. CDR1 and CDR2 from the germline V gene are LNHDA and SQIVND (reference sequence). The CDR3 loop spans 14 amino acids. In DNA form, the CDR3 reads TGTGCCAGCCGACAGGGGGCGAGTGACTATGGCTACACCTTC. It encodes CASRQGASDYGYTF.

The rearrangement uses TRBV18 and TRBJ2-1; 11 bases are shared with TRBD2. CDR3 length: 15 amino acids. V shed 2 bases and J 6 bases; nucleotides not matched to a gene: 3. From germline, CDR1 is KGHSH and CDR2 LQKENI. The CDR3 bases are TGTGCCAGCTCACCAGGACTAGCGGGTTCCAATGAGCAGTTCTTC. Its translation: CASSPGLAGSNEQFF.

The chain links TRBV18 to TRBJ2-7, with 11 bases lining up with TRBD2. Trimming took 3 bases from V and 3 from J; bases not matched to a gene: 7. From germline, CDR1 is KGHSH and CDR2 LQKENI. This CDR3 has 16 residues. CDR3 region: CASSPGTSGHGYEQYF. The CDR3 region has the DNA TGTGCCAGCTCACCCGGGACTAGCGGACACGGCTACGAGCAGTACTTC.

The chain joins TRBV3-1 (or the pseudogene TRBV3-2) to TRBJ1-1, with 8 bases that match TRBD1. CDR3 length: 17 amino acids. With 3 bases clipped from V and 6 bases from J, the junction kept 15 bases outside the gene matches. CDR1 is LGHDT, CDR2 YNNKEL, per germline (reference sequence). For the CDR3, the DNA is TGTGCCAGCAGCCAGCTCCAATGGGCAGGGGGCCCCCCTGAAGCTTTCTTT. Translating it yields CASSQLQWAGGPPEAFF.

The chain employs TRBV11-3 and TRBJ2-2; TRBD2 matches at 7 bases. V trimming: 8 bases; J trimming: 6 bases; junction bases outside the gene matches: 6. Germline values: CDR1 SGHNT, CDR2 YENEEA. The CDR3 covers 13 residues. This CDR3 is CASQETSAGELFF. The CDR3 DNA is TGTGCCAGCCAGGAAACTAGCGCCGGGGAGCTGTTTTTT.

The rearrangement joins TRBV10-3 to TRBJ2-2; D is undetermined. The CDR3 covers 16 residues. Germline V gene data show CDR1 as ENHRY and CDR2 as SYGVKD. V was cut by 3 bases and J by 3 bases, with 14 bases left in between. CDR3 DNA: TGTGCCATCAGTGAAATTTTTGGGCCCCACACCGGGGAGCTGTTTTTT. Its protein is CAISEIFGPHTGELFF.

The chain combines TRBV5-8 with TRBJ2-3; 8 nucleotides agree with TRBD1. This CDR3 region has 16 residues. The germline V gene has CDR1 SGHTS and CDR2 YDEGEE. J lost 3 bases, V lost 4 bases, and 10 bases had no gene match. The CDR3 region is CASSPRGNRGTDTQYF. CDR3 DNA: TGTGCCAGCAGCCCAAGGGGGAACAGGGGGACAGATACGCAGTATTTT.

This clone was seen a few times. The chain uses TRBV11-2 and TRBJ2-2; D perhaps matches TRBD2 (6 bases). Trimming removed 4 bases from V and 6 bases from J, with 12 bases in between. The germline V gene encodes CDR1 SGHAT and CDR2 FQNNGV. CDR3 length equals 14 residues. The CDR3 DNA follows: TGTGCCAGCAGCTCAACTAGGAGGGCCGGGGAGCTGTTTTTT. This translates into CASSSTRRAGELFF.

This chain uses TRBV28 with TRBJ1-1, with D perhaps matching TRBD1 (5 bases). Germline loops: CDR1 MDHEN, CDR2 SYDVKM. The CDR3 loop spans 15 amino acids. Trimming cost V 6 bases and J 0 bases, with 14 bases left between them. CDR3 in DNA: TGTGCCAGCAGCAGGGTTCCGCCGGTGAACACTGAAGCTTTCTTT. Protein sequence: CASSRVPPVNTEAFF.

This chain connects TRBV24-1 to TRBJ2-2, with TRBD1 matching over 9 bases. V shed 2 bases, J shed 1 base, and the junction held 13 bases outside the gene matches. Germline V lookup: CDR1 KGHDR, CDR2 SFDVKD. The CDR3 has 20 residues. CDR3: CATSDYKGQGGFGNTGELFF. The CDR3 region has the DNA TGTGCCACCAGTGATTATAAGGGACAGGGCGGATTTGGGAACACCGGGGAGCTGTTTTTT.

This chain links TRBV7-8 with TRBJ1-1; D possibly corresponds to TRBD1 (5 bases). Trimming pared 5 bases from V and 2 bases from J, leaving 12 bases between. Germline V gene data show CDR1 as SGHVS and CDR2 as FQNEAQ. The CDR3 has 14 amino acids. The CDR3 protein is CASSKTGVNTEAFF. CDR3 nucleotides: TGTGCCAGCAGCAAAACGGGGGTAAACACTGAAGCTTTCTTT.

The chain combines TRBV15 with TRBJ2-1; no reliable D call. V was cut by 5 bases and J by 0 bases, with 5 bases left in between. CDR3 length equals 13 residues. Germline V gives CDR1 LNHNV, CDR2 YYDKDF (reference sequence). CDR3 loop: CATSLVSYNEQFF. The CDR3 DNA reads TGTGCCACCAGCCTCGTCTCCTACAATGAGCAGTTCTTC.

The chain employs TRBV5-8 and TRBJ2-1; 10 bases line up with TRBD2. The length of the CDR3 is 17 residues. Trimming took 4 bases from V and 2 from J; bases not matched to a gene: 9. Looked up from germline, CDR1 is SGHTS and CDR2 is YDEGEE. DNA for the CDR3: TGTGCCAGCAGCCATCTAGCGGGGGAGTGGACCTACAATGAGCAGTTCTTC. Its translation is CASSHLAGEWTYNEQFF.

The sample holds a few counts of this clone. The rearrangement links TRBV5-1 to TRBJ2-7; TRBD1 might be the D (7 bases). Trimming cost V 3 bases and J 6 bases, with 19 bases left between them. CDR1 SGHRS and CDR2 YFSETQ come from the germline V gene. There are 15 residues in the CDR3. The CDR3 DNA is TGCGCCAGCAGCTCGACGGGGGACAGACCAACCGAGCAGTACTTC. Translated: CASSSTGDRPTEQYF.

The V call is TRBV6-5, the J call TRBJ1-4; D is unclear. This CDR3 comprises 14 residues. Germline CDR1 is MNHEY and CDR2 is SVGAGI. V was clipped by 7 bases and J by 5 bases, with 14 bases between them. CDR3 coding DNA: TGTGCCAGCATGAGAGGGAGTCAAAATGAAAAACTGTTTTTT. Amino acids: CASMRGSQNEKLFF.

This chain joins TRBV19 and TRBJ2-7, with TRBD2 as a possible D gene (5 bases). The ends were cut back, 5 bases at V and 0 bases at J, with 14 bases in the middle. CDR3 length: 15 residues. Germline values: CDR1 LNHDA, CDR2 SQIVND (reference sequence). CDR3 DNA sequence: TGTGCCAGTAGTCCTAGACTGGGGAGCTCCTACGAGCAGTACTTC. This sequence encodes CASSPRLGSSYEQYF.

The chain has TRBV6-2 or TRBV6-3 and TRBJ2-3, with D perhaps TRBD2 (6 bases). Trimming stripped 5 bases from V and 0 bases from J, with 12 bases between. Per germline, CDR1 MNHEY and CDR2 SVGEGT. This CDR3 region has 15 residues. The chain's CDR3 is CASSRSGLSTDTQYF. The CDR3, as DNA: TGTGCCAGCAGTCGGTCGGGACTGAGCACAGATACGCAGTATTTT.

The chain recombines TRBV18 with TRBJ2-5; D ambiguous. The V and J ends lost 3 bases and 1 base respectively, with 12 bases between them. CDR1 and CDR2 (germline): KGHSH, LQKENI. CDR3 length: 15 amino acids. This chain's CDR3 is CASSPSKISQETQYF. DNA for the CDR3: TGTGCCAGCTCACCGAGCAAGATAAGCCAAGAGACCCAGTACTTC.

The chain carries TRBV12-3 or TRBV12-4 and TRBJ2-7; D unclear. The CDR3 contains 13 residues. The ends were cut back, 4 bases at V and 1 base at J, with 8 bases in the middle. The CDR3 DNA reads as TGTGCCAGCAGTTCCTCAGTGTCCTACGAGCAGTACTTC. It codes for CASSSSVSYEQYF.

The rearrangement joins TRBV10-1 to TRBJ2-5, with 10 bases fitting TRBD2. The V and J ends lost 2 bases and 2 bases, in that order; junction bases with no gene match: 14. This CDR3 is 19 amino acids long. Looked up from germline, CDR1 is WNHNN and CDR2 is SYGVQD (reference sequence). In DNA, the CDR3 is TGCGCCAGCAGTGAGCCCGCTAGCGGGAGAGGGGGGGTACAAGAGACCCAGTACTTC. As protein: CASSEPASGRGGVQETQYF.

The chain uses TRBV6-5 and TRBJ2-1; 11 bases match TRBD1. The CDR3 covers 14 residues. V trimming: 5 bases; J trimming: 12 bases; junction bases outside the gene matches: 9. CDR1 is MNHEY and CDR2 is SVGAGI in the germline V gene. CDR3 DNA sequence: TGTGCCAGCAGTCCGGACAGGGGGCCTGGGGGGCAGTTCTTC. This gives the protein CASSPDRGPGGQFF.

The DNA of the CDR3 is TGTGCCAGCAGTTTCGTGACAGATACGCAGTATTTT. Translating it yields CASSFVTDTQYF. This chain links TRBV12-3 or TRBV12-4 with TRBJ2-3; no clear D gene. CDR3 length: 12 amino acids. V was trimmed by 3 bases and J by 3 bases, leaving 4 bases between them.